This T cell receptor beta chain is from a study of blood T cells in healthy people across ages. About this clonotype: A much larger clone lies a single base off, so this may be a read error.

Per germline, CDR1 MNHEY and CDR2 SMNVEV (reference sequence). The length of the CDR3 is 13 residues. Through a sample-barcoded 5' primer and a J-beta primer mix, a second PCR was run for about 6 to 11 cycles. MiXCR, run by TCRdb on the 5' RACE reads, gives a single entry per CDR3 protein. The profile covers hundreds of thousands of distinct CDR3 sequences, with 35% to 45% appearing a single time and around 20% taken by the ten largest. The specimen sequenced was blood. The J gene is TRBJ2-5, the V gene TRBV27; D is perhaps TRBD2 (6 bases). The receptor was derived from a woman aged 55-75 years in good health. Here the CDR3 reads CASGLPSTGEQYF. CDR3 DNA: TGTGCCAGCGGTTTACCCTCGACGGGGGAGCAGTACTTC.